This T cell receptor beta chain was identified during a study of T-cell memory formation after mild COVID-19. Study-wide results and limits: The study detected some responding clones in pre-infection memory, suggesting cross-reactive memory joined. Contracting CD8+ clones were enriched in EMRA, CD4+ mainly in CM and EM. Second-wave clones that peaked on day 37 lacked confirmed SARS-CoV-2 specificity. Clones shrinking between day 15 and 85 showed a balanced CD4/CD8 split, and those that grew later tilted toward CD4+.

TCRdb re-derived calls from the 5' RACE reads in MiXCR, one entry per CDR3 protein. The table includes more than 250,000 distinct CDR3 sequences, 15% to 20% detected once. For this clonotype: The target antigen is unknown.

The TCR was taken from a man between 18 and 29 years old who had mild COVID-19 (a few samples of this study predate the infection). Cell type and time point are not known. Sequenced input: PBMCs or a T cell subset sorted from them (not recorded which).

DNA for the CDR3: TGCGCCAGCAGCAAGCGGGACAGGGGCCAATCTGAAGCTTTCTTT. This encodes CASSKRDRGQSEAFF. This chain links TRBV5-1 with TRBJ1-1, with 10 bases lining up with TRBD1. Germline loops: CDR1 SGHRS, CDR2 YFSETQ. The CDR3 length is 15 residues. With V trimmed by 4 bases and J by 6 bases, 9 bases remained unmatched.